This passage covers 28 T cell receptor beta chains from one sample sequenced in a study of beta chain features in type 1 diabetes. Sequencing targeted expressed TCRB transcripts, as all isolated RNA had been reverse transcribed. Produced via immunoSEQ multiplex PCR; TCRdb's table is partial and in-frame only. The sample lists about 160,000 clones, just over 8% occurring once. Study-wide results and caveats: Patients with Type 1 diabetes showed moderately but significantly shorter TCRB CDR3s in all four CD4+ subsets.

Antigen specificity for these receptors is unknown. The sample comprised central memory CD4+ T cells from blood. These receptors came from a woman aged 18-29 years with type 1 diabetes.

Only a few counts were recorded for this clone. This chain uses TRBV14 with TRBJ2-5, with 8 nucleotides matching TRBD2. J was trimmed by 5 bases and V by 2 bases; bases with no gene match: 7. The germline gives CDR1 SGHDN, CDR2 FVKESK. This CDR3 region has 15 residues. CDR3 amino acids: CASSQRGLAGETQYF. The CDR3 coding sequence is TGTGCCAGCAGCCAAAGGGGTCTAGCGGGTGAGACCCAGTACTTC.

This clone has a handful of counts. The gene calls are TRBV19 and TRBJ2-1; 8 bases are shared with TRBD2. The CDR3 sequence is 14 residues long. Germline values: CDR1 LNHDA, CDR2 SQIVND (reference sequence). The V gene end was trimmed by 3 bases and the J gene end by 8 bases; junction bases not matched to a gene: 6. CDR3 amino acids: CASSIREGGDEQFF. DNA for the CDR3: TGTGCCAGTAGTATCCGGGAGGGCGGCGATGAGCAGTTCTTC.

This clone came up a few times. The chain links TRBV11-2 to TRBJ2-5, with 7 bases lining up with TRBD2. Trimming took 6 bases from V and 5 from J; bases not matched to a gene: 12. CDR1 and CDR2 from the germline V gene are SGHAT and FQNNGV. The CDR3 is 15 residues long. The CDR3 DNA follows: TGTGCCAGCAGTCGTGGGGCGGGAGTCCGGGAGACCCAGTACTTC. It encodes CASSRGAGVRETQYF.

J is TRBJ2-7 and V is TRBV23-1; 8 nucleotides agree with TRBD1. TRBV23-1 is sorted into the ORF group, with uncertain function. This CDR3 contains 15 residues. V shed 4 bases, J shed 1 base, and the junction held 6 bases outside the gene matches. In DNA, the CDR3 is TGCGCCAGCAGTCCAGGGGGCAGGGGATCCTACGAGCAGTACTTC. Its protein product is CASSPGGRGSYEQYF.

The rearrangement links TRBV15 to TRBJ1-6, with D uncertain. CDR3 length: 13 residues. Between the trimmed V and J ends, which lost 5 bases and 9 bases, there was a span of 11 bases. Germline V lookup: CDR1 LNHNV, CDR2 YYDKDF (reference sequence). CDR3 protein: CATSDQEFSPLHF. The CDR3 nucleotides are TGTGCCACCAGCGACCAGGAATTTTCACCCCTCCACTTT.

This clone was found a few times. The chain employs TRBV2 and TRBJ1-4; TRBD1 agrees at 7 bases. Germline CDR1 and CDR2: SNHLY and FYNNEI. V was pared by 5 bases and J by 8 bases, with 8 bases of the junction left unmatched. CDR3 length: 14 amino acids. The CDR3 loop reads CASSQQGLSEKLFF. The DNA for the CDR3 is TGTGCCAGCAGTCAACAGGGGTTAAGCGAAAAACTGTTTTTT.

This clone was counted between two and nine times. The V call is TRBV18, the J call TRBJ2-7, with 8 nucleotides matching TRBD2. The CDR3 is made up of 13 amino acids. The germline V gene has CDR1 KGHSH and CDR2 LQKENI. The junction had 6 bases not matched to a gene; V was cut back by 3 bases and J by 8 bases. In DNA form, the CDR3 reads TGTGCCAGCTCACCGGGACTAGAGAAACAGCAGTACTTC. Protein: CASSPGLEKQQYF.

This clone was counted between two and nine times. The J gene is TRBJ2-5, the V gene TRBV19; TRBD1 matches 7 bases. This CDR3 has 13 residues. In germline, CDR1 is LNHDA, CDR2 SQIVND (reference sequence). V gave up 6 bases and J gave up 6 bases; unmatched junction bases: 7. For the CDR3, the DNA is TGTGCCAGTAGGGGACAGTCGCTCCAGACCCAGTACTTC. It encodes CASRGQSLQTQYF.

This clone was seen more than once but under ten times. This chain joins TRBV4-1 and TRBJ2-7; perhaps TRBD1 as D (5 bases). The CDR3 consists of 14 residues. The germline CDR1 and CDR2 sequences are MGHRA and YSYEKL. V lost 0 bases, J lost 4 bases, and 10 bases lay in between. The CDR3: CASSQEAPGYEQYF. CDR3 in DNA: TGCGCCAGCAGCCAAGAGGCCCCAGGGTACGAGCAGTACTTC.

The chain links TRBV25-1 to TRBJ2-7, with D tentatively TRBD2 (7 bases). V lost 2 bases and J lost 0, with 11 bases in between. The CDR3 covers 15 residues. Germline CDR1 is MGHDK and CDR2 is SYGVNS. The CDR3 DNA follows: TGTGCCAGCAGTGAAAGGGGGGGGAGCTCCTACGAGCAGTACTTC. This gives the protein CASSERGGSSYEQYF.

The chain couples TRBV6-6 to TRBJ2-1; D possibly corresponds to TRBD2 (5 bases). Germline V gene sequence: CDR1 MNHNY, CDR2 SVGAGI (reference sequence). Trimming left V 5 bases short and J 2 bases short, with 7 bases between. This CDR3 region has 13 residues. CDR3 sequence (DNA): TGTGCCAGCAGTGTCGGGGCCTACAATGAGCAGTTCTTC. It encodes CASSVGAYNEQFF.

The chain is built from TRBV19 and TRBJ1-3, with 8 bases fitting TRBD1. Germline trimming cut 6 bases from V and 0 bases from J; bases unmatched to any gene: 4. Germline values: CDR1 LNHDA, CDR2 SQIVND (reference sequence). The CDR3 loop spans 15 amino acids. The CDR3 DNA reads TGTGCCAGTAGATTGGACAGGGCCTCTGGAAACACCATATATTTT. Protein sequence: CASRLDRASGNTIYF.

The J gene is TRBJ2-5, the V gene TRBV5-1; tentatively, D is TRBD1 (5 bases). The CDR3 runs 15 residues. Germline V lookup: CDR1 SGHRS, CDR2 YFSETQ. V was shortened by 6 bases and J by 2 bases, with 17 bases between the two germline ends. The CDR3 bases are TGCGCCAGCACCGCGGACATCGGGCCTCAAGAGACCCAGTACTTC. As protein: CASTADIGPQETQYF.

In DNA, the CDR3 is TGTGCCAGCAGCCGACAGGGCAATCAGCCCCAGCATTTT. Its translation is CASSRQGNQPQHF. This sequence joins TRBV7-9 and TRBJ1-5; a weak D match, TRBD1 (6 bases). The CDR3 is 13 amino acids. Germline CDR1 SEHNR, CDR2 FQNEAQ (reference sequence). The V and J ends lost 5 bases and 2 bases respectively, with 7 bases between them.

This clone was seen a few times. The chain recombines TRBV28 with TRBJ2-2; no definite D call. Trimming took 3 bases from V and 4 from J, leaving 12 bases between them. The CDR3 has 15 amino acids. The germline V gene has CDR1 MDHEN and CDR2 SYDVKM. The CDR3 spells CASSFSSASTGELFF. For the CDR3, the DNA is TGTGCCAGCAGTTTTTCCTCAGCGAGCACCGGGGAGCTGTTTTTT.

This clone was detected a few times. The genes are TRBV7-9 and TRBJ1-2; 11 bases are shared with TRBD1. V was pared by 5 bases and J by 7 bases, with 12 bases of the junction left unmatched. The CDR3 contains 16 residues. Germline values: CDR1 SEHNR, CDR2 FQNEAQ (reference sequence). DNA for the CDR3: TGTGCCAGCAGCCAACTACGAGGGACAGGGGGTACTGGCTACACCTTC. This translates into CASSQLRGTGGTGYTF.

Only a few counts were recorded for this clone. The CDR3 nucleotides are TGTGCCAGCAGTTTAGGGACAGGGGTTGGGAACATACGGGAGCAGTACTTC. Its protein is CASSLGTGVGNIREQYF. The rearrangement joins TRBV28 to TRBJ2-7; 10 bases fit TRBD1. V lost 2 bases, J lost 7 bases, and 14 bases stayed unmatched. Germline V gives CDR1 MDHEN, CDR2 SYDVKM. The CDR3 loop spans 17 amino acids.

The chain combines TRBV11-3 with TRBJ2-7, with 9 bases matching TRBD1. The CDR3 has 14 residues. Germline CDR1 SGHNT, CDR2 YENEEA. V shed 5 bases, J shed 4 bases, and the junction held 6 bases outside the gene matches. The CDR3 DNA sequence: TGTGCCAGCAGCCGACGGACAGGGGTGTACGAGCAGTACTTC. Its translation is CASSRRTGVYEQYF.

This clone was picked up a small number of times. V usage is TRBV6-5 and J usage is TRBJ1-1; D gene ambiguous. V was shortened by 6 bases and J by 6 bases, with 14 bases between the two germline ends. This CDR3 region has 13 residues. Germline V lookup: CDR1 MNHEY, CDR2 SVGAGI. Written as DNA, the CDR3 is TGTGCCAGCAGACTTTTTGGTGGTGCTGAAGCTTTCTTT. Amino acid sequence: CASRLFGGAEAFF.

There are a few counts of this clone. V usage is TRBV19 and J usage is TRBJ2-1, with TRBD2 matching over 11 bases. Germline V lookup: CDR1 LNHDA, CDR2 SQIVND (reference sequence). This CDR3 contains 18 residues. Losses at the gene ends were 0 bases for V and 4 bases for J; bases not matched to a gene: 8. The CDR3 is CASSIDMGLAATYNEQFF. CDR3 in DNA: TGTGCCAGTAGTATAGATATGGGACTAGCGGCTACATACAATGAGCAGTTCTTC.

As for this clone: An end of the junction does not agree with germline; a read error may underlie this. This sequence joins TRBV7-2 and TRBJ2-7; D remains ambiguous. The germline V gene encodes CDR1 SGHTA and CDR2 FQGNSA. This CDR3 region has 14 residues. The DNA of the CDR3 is TGTGCCAGCAGCTTAGTAGCAGAGGCAGCCAGCCGCTGGTTC. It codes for CASSLVAEAASRWF.

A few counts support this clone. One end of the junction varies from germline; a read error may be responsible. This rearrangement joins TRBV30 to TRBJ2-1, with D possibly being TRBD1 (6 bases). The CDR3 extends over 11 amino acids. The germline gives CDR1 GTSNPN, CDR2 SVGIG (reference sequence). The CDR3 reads CAWSGQSNPIF. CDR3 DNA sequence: TGTGCCTGGAGCGGACAGTCGAATCCTATCTTC.

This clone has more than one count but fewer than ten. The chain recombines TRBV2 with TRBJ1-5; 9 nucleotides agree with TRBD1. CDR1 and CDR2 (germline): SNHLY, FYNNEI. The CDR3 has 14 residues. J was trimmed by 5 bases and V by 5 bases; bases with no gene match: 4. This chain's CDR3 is CASSPGQGYQPQHF. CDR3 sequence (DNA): TGTGCCAGCAGTCCGGGACAGGGTTATCAGCCCCAGCATTTT.

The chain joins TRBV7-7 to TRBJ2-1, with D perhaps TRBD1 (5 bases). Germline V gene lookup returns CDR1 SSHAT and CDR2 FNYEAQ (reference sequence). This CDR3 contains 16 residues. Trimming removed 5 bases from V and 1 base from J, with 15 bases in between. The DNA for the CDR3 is TGTGCCAGCAGCCTTACCAGGACATCTTCCTACAATGAGCAGTTCTTC. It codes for CASSLTRTSSYNEQFF.

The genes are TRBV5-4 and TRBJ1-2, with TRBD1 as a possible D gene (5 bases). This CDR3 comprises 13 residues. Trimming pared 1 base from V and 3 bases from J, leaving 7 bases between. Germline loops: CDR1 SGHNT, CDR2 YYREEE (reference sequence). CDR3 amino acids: CASSLQGDYGYTF. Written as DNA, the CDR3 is TGTGCCAGCAGCTTGCAAGGGGACTATGGCTACACCTTC.

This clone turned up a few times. In DNA, the CDR3 is TGTGCCAGCAGCGTCGCCCAGACGCCCGACTCCGTCCAGTACTTC. This codes for CASSVAQTPDSVQYF. The chain recombines TRBV7-9 with TRBJ2-5; D gene uncertain. Germline values: CDR1 SEHNR, CDR2 FQNEAQ (reference sequence). V dropped 5 bases and J dropped 10 bases, with 23 bases sitting between them. This CDR3 spans 15 amino acids.

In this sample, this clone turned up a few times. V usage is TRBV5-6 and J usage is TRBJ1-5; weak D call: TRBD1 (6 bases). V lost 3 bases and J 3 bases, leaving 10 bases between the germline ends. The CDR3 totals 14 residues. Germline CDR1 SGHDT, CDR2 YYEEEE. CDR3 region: CASSSWTANQPQHF. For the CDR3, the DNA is TGTGCCAGCAGCTCTTGGACAGCCAATCAGCCCCAGCATTTT.

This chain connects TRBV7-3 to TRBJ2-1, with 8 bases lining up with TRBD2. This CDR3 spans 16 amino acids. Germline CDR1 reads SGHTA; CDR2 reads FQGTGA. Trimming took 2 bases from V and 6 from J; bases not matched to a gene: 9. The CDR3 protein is CASSLGPAGAGNEQFF. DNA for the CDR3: TGTGCCAGCAGCTTAGGTCCAGCGGGAGCGGGCAATGAGCAGTTCTTC.